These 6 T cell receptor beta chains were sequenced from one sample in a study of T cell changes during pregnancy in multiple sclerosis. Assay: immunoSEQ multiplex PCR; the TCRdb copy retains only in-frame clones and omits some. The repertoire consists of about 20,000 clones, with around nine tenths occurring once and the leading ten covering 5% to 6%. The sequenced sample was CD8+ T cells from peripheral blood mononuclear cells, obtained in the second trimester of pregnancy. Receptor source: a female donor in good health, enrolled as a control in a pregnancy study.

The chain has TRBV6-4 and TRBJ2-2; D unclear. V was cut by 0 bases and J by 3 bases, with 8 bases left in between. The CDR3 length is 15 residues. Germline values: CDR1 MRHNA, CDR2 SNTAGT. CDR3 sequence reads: CASSDSTTDTGELFF. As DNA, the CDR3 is TGTGCCAGCAGTGACTCTACTACCGACACCGGGGAGCTGTTTTTT.

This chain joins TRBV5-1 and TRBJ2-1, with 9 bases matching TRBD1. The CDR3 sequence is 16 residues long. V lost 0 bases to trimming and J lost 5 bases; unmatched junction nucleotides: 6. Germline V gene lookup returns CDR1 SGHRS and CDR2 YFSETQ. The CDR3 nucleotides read TGCGCCAGCAGCTTGGAATGGACAGGGGCCGACAATGAGCAGTTCTTC. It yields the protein CASSLEWTGADNEQFF.

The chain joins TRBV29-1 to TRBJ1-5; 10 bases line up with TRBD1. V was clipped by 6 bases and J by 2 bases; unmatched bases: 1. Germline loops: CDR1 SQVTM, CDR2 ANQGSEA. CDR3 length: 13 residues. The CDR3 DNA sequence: TGCAGCGTGACAGGGGGCGGCAATCAGCCCCAGCATTTT. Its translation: CSVTGGGNQPQHF.

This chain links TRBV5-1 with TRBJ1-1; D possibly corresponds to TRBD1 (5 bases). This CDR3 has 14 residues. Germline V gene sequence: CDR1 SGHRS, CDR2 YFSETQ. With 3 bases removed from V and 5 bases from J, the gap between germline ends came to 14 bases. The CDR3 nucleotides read TGCGCCAGCAGCTCCAGGGATTATAGGACTGAAGCTTTCTTT. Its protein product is CASSSRDYRTEAFF.

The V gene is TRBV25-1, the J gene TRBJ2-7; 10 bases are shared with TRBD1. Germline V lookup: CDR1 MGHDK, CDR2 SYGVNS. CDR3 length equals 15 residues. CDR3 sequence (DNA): TGTGCAACGGGGGATCCGGGACAGGGGTCCCACGAGCAGTACTTC. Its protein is CATGDPGQGSHEQYF.

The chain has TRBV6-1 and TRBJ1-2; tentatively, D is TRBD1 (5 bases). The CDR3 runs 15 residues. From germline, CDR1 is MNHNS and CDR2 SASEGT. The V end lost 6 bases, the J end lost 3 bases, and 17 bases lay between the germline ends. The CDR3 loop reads CASRVRAPEDYGYTF. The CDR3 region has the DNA TGTGCCAGCAGGGTCAGGGCCCCCGAGGACTATGGCTACACCTTC.